The 11 T cell receptor beta chains given below trace back to one sample, sequenced in a study of OX40 agonist ivuxolimab in advanced cancers. Produced via immunoSEQ multiplex PCR; TCRdb's table is partial and in-frame only. The sample lists around 59,000 clones, about 89% seen once, with about 1% in the top ten. This specimen consisted of CD4+ or CD8+ T cells sorted from blood, obtained in a trial of the OX40 agonist ivuxolimab. The origin of the receptors is an adult with an advanced solid tumor such as melanoma, head and neck, liver or kidney cancer.

J is TRBJ1-5 and V is TRBV5-5; no clear D. The CDR3 is 13 residues long. Trimming cost V 4 bases and J 5 bases, with 10 bases left between them. Germline values: CDR1 SGHKS, CDR2 YYEKEE (reference sequence). The CDR3 reads CASSTNRDQPQHF. The CDR3 region has the DNA TGTGCCAGCAGCACCAACAGAGATCAGCCCCAGCATTTT.

The J gene is TRBJ2-3, the V gene TRBV19, with a weak D call TRBD2 (5 bases). There are 14 residues in the CDR3. V gave up 4 bases and J gave up 2 bases, with 10 bases separating them. Germline CDR1 LNHDA, CDR2 SQIVND (reference sequence). CDR3 nucleotides: TGTGCCAGTAGTACTAGAGGACTCACAGATACGCAGTATTTT. It translates to CASSTRGLTDTQYF. Full variable domain (missing parts from reference TRBV19 and TRBJ2-3): DGGITQSPKYLFRKEGQNVTLSCEQNLNHDAMYWYRQDPGQGLRLIYYSQIVNDFQKGDIAEGYSVSREKKESFPLTVTSAQKNPTAFYLCASSTRGLTDTQYFGPGTRLTVL.

This rearrangement joins TRBV7-4 to TRBJ2-1; D tentatively reads TRBD1 or TRBD2 (5 bases each). V was shortened by 4 bases and J by 3 bases, with 13 bases between the two germline ends. Germline values: CDR1 SGHVT, CDR2 SQSDAQ. The CDR3 spans 15 residues. CDR3 residues: CASSYLGTHYNEQFF. The CDR3 coding sequence is TGTGCCAGCAGCTACCTCGGGACCCACTACAATGAGCAGTTCTTC.

The V gene is TRBV5-1, the J gene TRBJ2-1; either TRBD1 or TRBD2 may supply D (5 bases each). The V gene's germline CDR1 is SGHRS and CDR2 YFSETQ. The CDR3 consists of 15 residues. Trimming took 2 bases from V and 12 from J, leaving 21 bases between them. The CDR3 reads CASSFTGTQASVQFF. The CDR3 nucleotides are TGCGCCAGCAGCTTCACCGGGACGCAGGCATCCGTGCAGTTCTTC.

The sample holds a few counts of this clone. The chain recombines TRBV6-6 with TRBJ2-6; D ambiguous. The CDR3 loop spans 15 amino acids. Germline values: CDR1 MNHNY, CDR2 SVGAGI (reference sequence). Trimming cost V 6 bases and J 3 bases, with 12 bases left between them. The CDR3 region is CASSQRPGGANVLTF. The DNA for the CDR3 is TGTGCCAGCAGCCAAAGACCCGGTGGGGCCAACGTCCTGACTTTC.

The genes are TRBV30 and TRBJ2-5; D may be TRBD1 (6 bases). The V gene lost 1 base and the J gene lost 1 base, with 10 bases spanning the gap. The germline V gene encodes CDR1 GTSNPN and CDR2 SVGIG (reference sequence). The CDR3 has 14 amino acids. The CDR3 protein is CAWSDIGGQETQYF. DNA of the CDR3: TGTGCCTGGAGTGACATAGGGGGCCAAGAGACCCAGTACTTC.

This clone was recorded once. This chain joins TRBV15 and TRBJ1-2; 8 nucleotides agree with TRBD1. V shed 0 bases and J 8 bases; nucleotides not matched to a gene: 5. This CDR3 region has 14 residues. Germline lookup yields CDR1 LNHNV and CDR2 YYDKDF (reference sequence). The CDR3 reads CATSREGRGRGYTF. The CDR3 bases are TGTGCCACCAGCAGAGAAGGCAGGGGGCGAGGCTACACCTTC.

The CDR3 DNA reads as TGTGCCAGCAGCTTAGTGCCTAGCACAGATACGCAGTATTTT. It specifies CASSLVPSTDTQYF. The chain carries TRBV7-9 and TRBJ2-3; D not resolved. V lost 1 base and J lost 0, with 5 bases in between. The CDR3 consists of 14 residues. CDR1 is SEHNR and CDR2 is FQNEAQ in the germline V gene (reference sequence).

The CDR3 nucleotides are TGTGCCAGCAGTCTGGACAGGGATCAGCCCCAGCATTTT. The encoded protein is CASSLDRDQPQHF. The rearrangement joins TRBV6-1 to TRBJ1-5; 8 positions agree with TRBD1. Germline V lookup: CDR1 MNHNS, CDR2 SASEGT. This CDR3 spans 13 amino acids. V lost 5 bases and J lost 5; bases outside the gene matches: 2.

The V gene is TRBV5-4, the J gene TRBJ2-5, with D hard to call. The CDR3 length is 14 residues. The germline V gene encodes CDR1 SGHNT and CDR2 YYREEE (reference sequence). With 3 bases removed from V and 2 bases from J, the gap between germline ends came to 11 bases. CDR3 sequence (DNA): TGTGCCAGCAGCTGGAACAGCCCTCAAGAGACCCAGTACTTC. Amino acids: CASSWNSPQETQYF. Full variable domain (missing parts from reference TRBV5-4 and TRBJ2-5): ETGVTQSPTHLIKTRGQQVTLRCSSQSGHNTVSWYQQALGQGPQFIFQYYREEENGRGNFPPRFSGLQFPNYSSELNVNALELDDSALYLCASSWNSPQETQYFGPGTRLLVL.

The genes are TRBV7-9 and TRBJ2-1, with 10 positions matching TRBD2. Germline V gene sequence: CDR1 SEHNR, CDR2 FQNEAQ (reference sequence). The CDR3 length is 13 residues. V lost 8 bases to trimming and J lost 10 bases; unmatched junction nucleotides: 8. The CDR3 loop reads CASGVEREGEQFF. The CDR3 nucleotides read TGTGCCAGCGGTGTGGAGCGGGAGGGAGAGCAGTTCTTC.